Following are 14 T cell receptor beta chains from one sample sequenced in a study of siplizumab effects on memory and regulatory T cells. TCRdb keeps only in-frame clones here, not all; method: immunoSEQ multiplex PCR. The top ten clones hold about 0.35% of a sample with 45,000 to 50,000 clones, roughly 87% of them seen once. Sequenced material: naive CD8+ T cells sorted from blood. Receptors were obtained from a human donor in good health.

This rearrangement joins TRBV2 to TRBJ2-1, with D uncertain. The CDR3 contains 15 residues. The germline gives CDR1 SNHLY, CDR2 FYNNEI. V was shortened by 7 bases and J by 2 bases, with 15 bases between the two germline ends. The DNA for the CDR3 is TGTGCCAGCAACCCCCGCGGCCGAACCTACAATGAGCAGTTCTTC. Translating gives CASNPRGRTYNEQFF.

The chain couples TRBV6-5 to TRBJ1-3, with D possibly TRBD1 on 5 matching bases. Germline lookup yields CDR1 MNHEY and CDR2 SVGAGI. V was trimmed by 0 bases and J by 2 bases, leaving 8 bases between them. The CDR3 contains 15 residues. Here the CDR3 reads CASSYSGGTGNTIYF. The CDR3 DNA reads TGTGCCAGCAGTTACTCGGGGGGAACTGGAAACACCATATATTTT.

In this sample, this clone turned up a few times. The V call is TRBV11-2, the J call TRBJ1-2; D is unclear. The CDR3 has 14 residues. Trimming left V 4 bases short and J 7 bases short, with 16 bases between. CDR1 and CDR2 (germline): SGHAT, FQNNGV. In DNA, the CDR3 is TGTGCCAGCAGCTCCCTGTTATCCGGGCTTGGCTACACCTTC. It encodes CASSSLLSGLGYTF.

CDR3 DNA sequence: TGTGCCAGCAGACCGGACAGTACTGGGGCCAACGTCCTGACTTTC. Its translation is CASRPDSTGANVLTF. The chain links TRBV6-5 to TRBJ2-6, with D possibly being TRBD1 (6 bases). Germline CDR1 reads MNHEY; CDR2 reads SVGAGI. The CDR3 sequence is 15 residues long. Deletions cut 6 bases from V and 2 bases from J, with 11 bases between.

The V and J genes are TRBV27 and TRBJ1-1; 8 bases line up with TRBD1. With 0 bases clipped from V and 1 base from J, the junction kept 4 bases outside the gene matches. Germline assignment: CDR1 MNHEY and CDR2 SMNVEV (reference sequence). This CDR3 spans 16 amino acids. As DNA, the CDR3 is TGTGCCAGCAGTTTATCGATTCAGGGGGCGAACACTGAAGCTTTCTTT. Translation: CASSLSIQGANTEAFF.

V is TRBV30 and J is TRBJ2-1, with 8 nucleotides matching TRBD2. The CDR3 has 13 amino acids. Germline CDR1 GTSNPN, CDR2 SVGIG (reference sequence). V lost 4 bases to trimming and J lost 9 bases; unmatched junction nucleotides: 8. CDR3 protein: CAWNPGGPAEQFF. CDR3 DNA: TGTGCCTGGAATCCGGGAGGGCCGGCTGAGCAGTTCTTC.

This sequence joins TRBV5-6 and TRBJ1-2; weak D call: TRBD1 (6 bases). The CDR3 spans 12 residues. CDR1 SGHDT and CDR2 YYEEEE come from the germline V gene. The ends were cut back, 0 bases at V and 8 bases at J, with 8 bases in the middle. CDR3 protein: CASSLGGRGYTF. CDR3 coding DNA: TGTGCCAGCAGCTTGGGGGGGCGAGGCTACACCTTC.

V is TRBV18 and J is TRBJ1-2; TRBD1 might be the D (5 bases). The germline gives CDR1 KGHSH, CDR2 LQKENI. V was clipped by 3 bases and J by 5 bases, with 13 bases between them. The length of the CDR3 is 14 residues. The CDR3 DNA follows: TGTGCCAGCTCACCGGGACCGACCCATTATGGCTACACCTTC. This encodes CASSPGPTHYGYTF.

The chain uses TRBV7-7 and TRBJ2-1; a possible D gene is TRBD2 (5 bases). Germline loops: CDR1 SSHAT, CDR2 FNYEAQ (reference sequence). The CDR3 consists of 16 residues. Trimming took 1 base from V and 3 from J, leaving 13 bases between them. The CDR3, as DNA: TGTGCCAGCAGCTTAGTCCCATACGGGGTCTACAATGAGCAGTTCTTC. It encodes CASSLVPYGVYNEQFF.

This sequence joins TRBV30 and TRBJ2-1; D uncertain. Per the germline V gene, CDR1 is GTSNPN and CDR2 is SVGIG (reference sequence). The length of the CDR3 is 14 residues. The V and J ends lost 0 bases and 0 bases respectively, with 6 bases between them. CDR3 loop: CAWSVMGSYNEQFF. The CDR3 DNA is TGTGCCTGGAGTGTAATGGGCTCCTACAATGAGCAGTTCTTC.

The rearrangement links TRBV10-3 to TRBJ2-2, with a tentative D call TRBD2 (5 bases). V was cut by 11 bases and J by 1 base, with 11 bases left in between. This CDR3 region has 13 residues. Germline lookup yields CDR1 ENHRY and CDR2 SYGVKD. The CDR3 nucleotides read TGTGCCGCCCAGGACTTGAACACCGGGGAGCTGTTTTTT. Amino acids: CAAQDLNTGELFF.

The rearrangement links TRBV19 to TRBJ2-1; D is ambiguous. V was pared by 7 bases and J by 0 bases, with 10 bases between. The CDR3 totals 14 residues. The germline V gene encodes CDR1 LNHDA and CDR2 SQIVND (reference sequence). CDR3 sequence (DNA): TGTGCCAGTATGGCTAGTACCTCCTACAATGAGCAGTTCTTC. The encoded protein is CASMASTSYNEQFF.

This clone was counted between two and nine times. CDR3 DNA sequence: TGTGCCAGCAGTTTGGCAGAGAATCAGCCCCAGCATTTT. Translation: CASSLAENQPQHF. V gene TRBV6-5 combines with J gene TRBJ1-5; the D is unclear. V was shortened by 4 bases and J by 4 bases, with 8 bases between the two germline ends. Germline CDR1 is MNHEY and CDR2 is SVGAGI. CDR3 length equals 13 residues.

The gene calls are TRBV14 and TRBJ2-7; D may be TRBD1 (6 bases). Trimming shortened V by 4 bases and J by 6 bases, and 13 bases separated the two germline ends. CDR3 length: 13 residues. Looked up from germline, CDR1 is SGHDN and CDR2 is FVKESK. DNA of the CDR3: TGTGCCAGCAGCCTCTTACAGGGTGGCGAGCAGTACTTC. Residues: CASSLLQGGEQYF.